This entry concerns a single T cell receptor (beta chain). Its antigen is undetermined. The data were taken from a study of T-cell reconstitution after alpha-beta-depleted transplantation in children. Notes on the study in general: At around two months after transplant, the alpha-beta T cells were reportedly derived from several hundred expanded clones that came from non-depleted graft cells. T-cell numbers and diversity one year post-transplant derived largely from freshly generated T cells. Several patients had high TCRbeta diversity at day 60; it came from surviving recipient T cells and thymic progenitors.

Germline CDR1 SGHRS, CDR2 YFSETQ. The CDR3 extends over 17 amino acids. Deletions cut 0 bases from V and 2 bases from J, with 12 bases between. Using unique molecular identifiers, the investigators prepared the TCRbeta library. Each CDR3 protein is one row after TCRdb ran MiXCR on the PCR reads. The table has 500,000 to 750,000 distinct CDR3 sequences, roughly 27% seen once. The source was PBMCs, collected before TCRalphabeta/CD19-depleted stem cell transplant. The genes are TRBV5-1 and TRBJ2-6, with D tentatively TRBD1 (6 bases). This clonotype was sampled from a boy in the first two years of life with Wiskott-Aldrich syndrome, due to receive a stem cell transplant. The CDR3 DNA is TGCGCCAGCAGCTTGGCAGGGGTTGGCGCTGGGGCCAACGTCCTGACTTTC. It encodes CASSLAGVGAGANVLTF.